The 22 T cell receptor beta chains reported below all come from one sample, sequenced in a study of blood T cell repertoires in COVID-19. Here immunoSEQ multiplex PCR was the method, and the copy in TCRdb shows in-frame clones only, minus some. The repertoire holds over 150,000 clones, with 60% to 85% as singletons. The sequenced sample was peripheral blood. Source of these receptors: a man aged 55 to 70 with acute or convalescent COVID-19.

V usage is TRBV6-6 and J usage is TRBJ1-4, with 7 bases aligning to TRBD1. The V segment lost 0 bases and the J segment 10 bases; nucleotides outside the gene matches: 8. The CDR3 runs 15 residues. Germline CDR1 and CDR2: MNHNY and SVGAGI (reference sequence). The CDR3 here is CASSYSGQGGGKLFF. The CDR3 region has the DNA TGTGCCAGCAGTTACTCTGGCCAGGGGGGAGGAAAACTGTTTTTT.

The CDR3 DNA sequence: TGTGCCAGCAGACAAGCTCCCTTTGGGGGACACCGGAACACTGAAGCTTTCTTT. It specifies CASRQAPFGGHRNTEAFF. The gene calls are TRBV7-9 and TRBJ1-1, with D perhaps TRBD1 (6 bases). The CDR3 consists of 18 residues. CDR1 is SEHNR, CDR2 FQNEAQ, per germline (reference sequence). The V end was cut by 6 bases, the J end by 1 base, with 24 bases between.

This chain joins TRBV5-1 and TRBJ2-5; 9 positions match TRBD1. Trimming took 5 bases from V and 3 from J; bases not matched to a gene: 14. Germline V CDR1 and CDR2: SGHRS, YFSETQ. The CDR3 consists of 17 residues. CDR3 in DNA: TGCGCCAGCAGTTTGCCGGGACAGGGCAGCGTAAAAGAGACCCAGTACTTC. This translates into CASSLPGQGSVKETQYF. The full variable domain, in which reference TRBV5-1 and TRBJ2-5 provide the parts outside the CDR3, is KAGVTQTPRYLIKTRGQQVTLSCSPISGHRSVSWYQQTPGQGLQFLFEYFSETQRNKGNFPGRFSGRQFSNSRSEMNVSTLELGDSALYLCASSLPGQGSVKETQYFGPGTRLLVL.

This chain uses TRBV10-3 with TRBJ2-2; 7 positions match TRBD2. J lost 1 base, V lost 8 bases, and 4 bases had no gene match. The germline gives CDR1 ENHRY, CDR2 SYGVKD. The CDR3 loop spans 14 amino acids. The CDR3 loop is CAIGGGLNTGELFF. The CDR3 region has the DNA TGTGCCATCGGGGGGGGACTGAACACCGGGGAGCTGTTTTTT.

This rearrangement joins TRBV18 to TRBJ1-1; TRBD1 matches at 10 bases. CDR1 and CDR2 from the germline V gene are KGHSH and LQKENI. V was pared by 3 bases and J by 4 bases, with 5 bases of the junction left unmatched. The CDR3 has 15 amino acids. CDR3 sequence (DNA): TGTGCCAGCTCACCCGGGACAGGGGCCAGCACTGAAGCTTTCTTT. Translation: CASSPGTGASTEAFF.

This rearrangement joins TRBV7-2 to TRBJ2-7, with a weak D call TRBD1 (5 bases). CDR1 is SGHTA, CDR2 FQGNSA, per germline. V shed 5 bases and J shed 0 bases, with 14 bases lying between them. This CDR3 contains 15 residues. CDR3 amino acids: CASSTGFPPSYEQYF. DNA for the CDR3: TGTGCCAGCAGCACAGGTTTCCCTCCCTCCTACGAGCAGTACTTC. Full variable domain (rest looked up from reference TRBV7-2 and TRBJ2-7): GAGVSQSPSNKVTEKGKDVELRCDPISGHTALYWYRQSLGQGLEFLIYFQGNSAPDKSGLPSDRFSAERTGGSVSTLTIQRTQQEDSAVYLCASSTGFPPSYEQYFGPGTRLTVT.

The chain couples TRBV19 to TRBJ1-6; no clear D. The length of the CDR3 is 15 residues. Germline V CDR1 and CDR2: LNHDA, SQIVND (reference sequence). The V and J ends lost 6 bases and 0 bases respectively, with 9 bases between them. In DNA form, the CDR3 reads TGTGCCAGTAGCTGGGAGAGCTCCTATAATTCACCCCTCCACTTT. Its protein product is CASSWESSYNSPLHF.

The chain links TRBV5-1 to TRBJ1-1, with D uncertain. Deletions cut 0 bases from V and 4 bases from J, with 13 bases between. The CDR3 is 15 amino acids. Germline V gene sequence: CDR1 SGHRS, CDR2 YFSETQ. Here the CDR3 DNA reads TGCGCCAGCAGCTTGGCCGAGGGTCAGGTCACTGAAGCTTTCTTT. Translation gives CASSLAEGQVTEAFF.

In this sample, this clone turned up a few times. This chain joins TRBV5-1 and TRBJ1-1, with D unclear. The germline V gene has CDR1 SGHRS and CDR2 YFSETQ. Trimming took off 0 bases at V and 4 bases at J, with 13 bases between the two ends. The CDR3 spans 15 residues. The CDR3 DNA reads TGCGCCAGCAGCTTGGCGGCCGGGTGGATCACTGAAGCTTTCTTT. It translates to CASSLAAGWITEAFF.

This chain uses TRBV5-6 with TRBJ2-7; the D gene is possibly TRBD2 (6 bases). Deletions cut 2 bases from V and 2 bases from J, with 11 bases between. Germline-derived CDR1 and CDR2 are SGHDT and YYEEEE. There are 14 residues in the CDR3. The CDR3 DNA reads TGTGCCAGCAGCTTTGGGGCGGGACCCTACGAGCAGTACTTC. The encoded protein is CASSFGAGPYEQYF.

The chain employs TRBV28 and TRBJ1-5; D uncertain. Between the trimmed V and J ends, which lost 6 bases and 3 bases, there was a span of 12 bases. The CDR3 is 14 amino acids. CDR1 is MDHEN and CDR2 is SYDVKM in the germline V gene. CDR3: CASSRDIPNQPQHF. The CDR3 DNA sequence: TGTGCCAGCAGCCGAGACATACCCAATCAGCCCCAGCATTTT.

The chain couples TRBV12-3 or TRBV12-4 to TRBJ1-2, with TRBD1 as a possible D gene (6 bases). V lost 5 bases and J 9 bases, leaving 13 bases between the germline ends. This CDR3 contains 12 residues. The CDR3 protein is CASSQSQGSYTF. The CDR3 DNA sequence: TGTGCCAGCAGTCAATCTCAGGGGAGCTACACCTTC.

The chain couples TRBV2 to TRBJ2-5, with TRBD2 matching 10 bases. J was trimmed by 5 bases and V by 1 base; bases with no gene match: 7. Germline V CDR1 and CDR2: SNHLY, FYNNEI. The CDR3 is 16 amino acids. As DNA, the CDR3 is TGTGCCAGCAGTGAAGGGCTAGCGGGGGTGTTGGAGACCCAGTACTTC. It is translated as CASSEGLAGVLETQYF.

The V call is TRBV2, the J call TRBJ2-7; D remains ambiguous. V gave up 3 bases and J gave up 2 bases, with 2 bases separating them. The CDR3 is made up of 11 amino acids. Germline CDR1 and CDR2: SNHLY and FYNNEI. CDR3 sequence reads: CASSDTYEQYF. The CDR3 DNA follows: TGTGCCAGCAGTGACACCTACGAGCAGTACTTC. The entire variable domain, with the rest obtained from reference TRBV2 and TRBJ2-7, is as follows: EPEVTQTPSHQVTQMGQEVILRCVPISNHLYFYWYRQILGQKVEFLVSFYNNEISEKSEIFDDQFSVERPDGSNFTLKIRSTKLEDSAMYFCASSDTYEQYFGPGTRLTVT.

This clone appeared a single time. The chain couples TRBV11-2 to TRBJ1-3, with D perhaps matching TRBD1 (5 bases). The CDR3 covers 15 residues. V was pared by 5 bases and J by 0 bases, with 11 bases between. CDR1 and CDR2 (germline): SGHAT, FQNNGV. CDR3 DNA sequence: TGTGCCAGCAGCCCACAGGATTACTCTGGAAACACCATATATTTT. Residues: CASSPQDYSGNTIYF.

The chain uses TRBV2 and TRBJ2-2; perhaps TRBD2 as D (5 bases). Germline assignment: CDR1 SNHLY and CDR2 FYNNEI. The CDR3 loop spans 14 amino acids. Between the trimmed V and J ends, which lost 1 base and 5 bases, there was a span of 8 bases. The CDR3 loop reads CASSEDTGTGELFF. DNA of the CDR3: TGTGCCAGCAGTGAAGACACGGGGACCGGGGAGCTGTTTTTT.

The chain links TRBV30 to TRBJ1-2; no firm D call. CDR1 GTSNPN and CDR2 SVGIG come from the germline V gene (reference sequence). V lost 3 bases and J lost 8, with 13 bases in between. There are 12 residues in the CDR3. CDR3 nucleotide sequence: TGTGCCTGGAGACGAGCCCCAGGAGGCTACACCTTC. Protein sequence: CAWRRAPGGYTF.

V gene TRBV11-2 combines with J gene TRBJ1-1; 7 bases are shared with TRBD1. V was pared by 5 bases and J by 3 bases, with 9 bases of the junction left unmatched. The CDR3 is 15 amino acids. CDR1 and CDR2 from the germline V gene are SGHAT and FQNNGV. Here the CDR3 DNA reads TGTGCCAGCAGCCCCATTCAGGGGGTCCACACTGAAGCTTTCTTT. Amino acid sequence: CASSPIQGVHTEAFF.

The chain has TRBV4-1 and TRBJ2-1, with D maybe TRBD2 (5 bases). Per germline, CDR1 MGHRA and CDR2 YSYEKL. The CDR3 runs 13 residues. The germline V and J ends were trimmed by 5 bases and 4 bases, with 9 bases remaining between them. DNA of the CDR3: TGCGCCAGCAGCAGAGCGGTTTACAATGAGCAGTTCTTC. This sequence encodes CASSRAVYNEQFF.

CDR3 DNA sequence: TGTGCCAGCAGCCTCTCAGGGGGTGGAGGAAACACCATATATTTT. Residues: CASSLSGGGGNTIYF. The V gene is TRBV5-4, the J gene TRBJ1-3; 7 bases match TRBD1. V shed 4 bases, J shed 4 bases, and the junction held 8 bases outside the gene matches. The CDR3 length is 15 residues. CDR1 is SGHNT and CDR2 is YYREEE in the germline V gene (reference sequence).

This clone was observed a handful of times. V and J are TRBV19 and TRBJ1-6; 9 nucleotides match TRBD1. The J segment lost 10 bases and the V segment lost 5 bases, leaving 6 bases of the junction unmatched. CDR1 and CDR2 from the germline V gene are LNHDA and SQIVND (reference sequence). This CDR3 contains 14 residues. CDR3 DNA: TGTGCCAGTAGTTCCCGGACAGGGGACTCACCCCTCCACTTT. This sequence encodes CASSSRTGDSPLHF. Based on the CDR3 plus reference TRBV19 and TRBJ1-6, the full variable domain is DGGITQSPKYLFRKEGQNVTLSCEQNLNHDAMYWYRQDPGQGLRLIYYSQIVNDFQKGDIAEGYSVSREKKESFPLTVTSAQKNPTAFYLCASSSRTGDSPLHFGNGTRLTVT.

The rearrangement links TRBV15 to TRBJ1-1; 9 bases fit TRBD1. Germline CDR1 reads LNHNV; CDR2 reads YYDKDF (reference sequence). Trimming took 3 bases from V and 10 from J; bases not matched to a gene: 9. This CDR3 contains 14 residues. The CDR3 DNA is TGTGCCACCAGCAGTGAAACAGGGGGCGCGGGAGCTTTCTTT. It specifies CATSSETGGAGAFF.